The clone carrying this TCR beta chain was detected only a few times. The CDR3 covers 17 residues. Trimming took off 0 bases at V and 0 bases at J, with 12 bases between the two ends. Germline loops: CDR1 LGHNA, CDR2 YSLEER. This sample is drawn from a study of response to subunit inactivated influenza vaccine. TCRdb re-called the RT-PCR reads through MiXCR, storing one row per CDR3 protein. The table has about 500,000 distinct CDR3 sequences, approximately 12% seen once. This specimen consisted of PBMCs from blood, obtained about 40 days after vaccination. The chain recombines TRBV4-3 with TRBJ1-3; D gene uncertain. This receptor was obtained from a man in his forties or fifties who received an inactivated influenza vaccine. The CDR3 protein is CASSQELLLRSGNTIYF. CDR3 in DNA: TGCGCCAGCAGCCAAGAACTCCTTCTGCGCTCTGGAAACACCATATATTTT.